A selection of T cell receptor beta chains follows, all from one sample in a study of blood T cells in healthy people across ages. In TCRdb, the 5' RACE reads were re-called with MiXCR into one record per CDR3 protein. The table lists approximately 880,000 distinct CDR3 sequences, roughly 43% of them singletons. The sequenced sample was blood. All receptors derive from a man under 40 in good health. Each CDR3 is given with its conserved first and last residue. A D gene is named only where the DNA matches it firmly. Clone sizes are given selectively: once, few, many, or a class where the clone is expanded.

>TRBD1|-|TRBV7-9|TRBJ2-1
TGTGCCAGCATCCTGACCACGGGACAGGGATTATACAATGAGCAGTTCTTC
CASILTTGQGLYNEQFF
>-|-|TRBV20-1|TRBJ1-2
TGCAGTGCTAGAGGCGCGTCTGGCTACACCTTC
CSARGASGYTF
>-|-|TRBV15|TRBJ2-3
TGTGCCACCGGCAGACTCAACAGGGAGACAGATACGCAGTATTTT
CATGRLNRETDTQYF
>-|-|TRBV15|TRBJ1-1
TGTGCCACCAGCAGAATGGTTGGGGGCACTGTCACTGAAGCTTTCTTT
CATSRMVGGTVTEAFF
>-|-|TRBV5-1|TRBJ2-2
TGCGCCAGCAGCTTTGAAGGGGGAAGCGGGGAGCTGTTTTTT
CASSFEGGSGELFF
>-|-|TRBV3-1|TRBJ1-2
TGTGCCAGCAGCCAAGGGGCCGGGACTCGGTATGGCTACACCTTC
CASSQGAGTRYGYTF
>TRBD1|-|TRBV29-1|TRBJ2-5
TGCAGCGTTGAACTGGTCTTAGTGGGACAGGGGTCTGAGACCCAGTACTTC
CSVELVLVGQGSETQYF
>-|-|TRBV5-6|TRBJ1-1
TGTGCCAGCAGCTGGCCCATGAACACTGAAGCTTTCTTT
CASSWPMNTEAFF
>-|-|TRBV20-1|TRBJ1-2
TGCAGTGCTAGAGAAAGAGCGGACTTCACCTATGGCTACACCTTC
CSARERADFTYGYTF
>TRBD2|-|TRBV14|TRBJ2-3
TGTGCCTGCAGCCAGGCTAGCGGGGGGGCTTATAGCACAGATACGCAGTATTTT
CACSQASGGAYSTDTQYF
>TRBD1|-|TRBV20-1|TRBJ1-6
TGCAGTGCTAGCCCCTGGGACAGCTCCTATAATTCACCCCTCCACTTT
CSASPWDSSYNSPLHF
>-|-|TRBV18|TRBJ2-3
TGTGCCAGCTCACCCAACCCTAAAGGGACAGATACGCAGTATTTT
CASSPNPKGTDTQYF
>-|few|TRBV4-1|TRBJ1-2
TGCGCCAGCAGCCATGGGGGCCTGAATTATAACTATGGCTACACCTTC
CASSHGGLNYNYGYTF
>TRBD2|-|TRBV6-1|TRBJ2-1
TGTGCCAGCAGGGGGACTATTAGTCGCAGCTCCTACAATGAGCAGTTCTTC
CASRGTISRSSYNEQFF
>TRBD1|few|TRBV29-1|TRBJ2-1
TGCAGCGTTGAAGCTGGGACAGGGATATACAATGAGCAGTTCTTC
CSVEAGTGIYNEQFF
>-|-|TRBV6-5|TRBJ2-2
TGTGCCAGCAGTTACTCGTTCGGGGCGGACACCGGGGAGCTGTTTTTT
CASSYSFGADTGELFF
>TRBD1|-|TRBV20-1|TRBJ1-5
TGCAGTGCTAGAGATGGGACCGGGACAGTAAGCAATCAGCCCCAGCATTTT
CSARDGTGTVSNQPQHF
>TRBD1|-|TRBV20-1|TRBJ1-2
TGCAGTGCACCCCGGGACAGCGTCAATGGCTACACCTTC
CSAPRDSVNGYTF
>-|-|TRBV7-8|TRBJ2-7
TGTGCCAGCAGCAATCGACCGGGACGCCCTGAGCAGTACTTC
CASSNRPGRPEQYF
>TRBD1|few|TRBV6-5|TRBJ1-5
TGTGCCAGCAGTGTGACAGGGGTGAGCAATCAGCCCCAGCATTTT
CASSVTGVSNQPQHF
>-|few|TRBV29-1|TRBJ1-2
TGCAGCGTTGAACGGGGGCCCCGGAGTGGCTACACCTTC
CSVERGPRSGYTF
>-|-|TRBV4-2|TRBJ2-1
TGTGCCAGCACCCAGGGGCGAGGGAATGAGCAGTTCTTC
CASTQGRGNEQFF
>TRBD1|-|TRBV29-1|TRBJ2-7
TGCAGCGTTCGGGACAGTGGGTCTGGGCAGTACTTC
CSVRDSGSGQYF
>TRBD2|few|TRBV6-2/TRBV6-3|TRBJ2-2
TGTGCCAGCAGACTCGGACTAGCGCTGCTGACCACCGGGGAGCTGTTTTTT
CASRLGLALLTTGELFF
>TRBD1|-|TRBV27|TRBJ2-1
TGTGCCAGCAGGTTGGCAGGGGGTGGGAGTGAGCAGTTCTTC
CASRLAGGGSEQFF
>-|-|TRBV12-3/TRBV12-4|TRBJ1-1
TGTGCCAGCAGTGCCAGGGGATTGAACACTGAAGCTTTCTTT
CASSARGLNTEAFF
>-|-|TRBV7-9|TRBJ2-7
TGTGCCAGCAGCCCCCCCCCGGGAAACGAGCAGTACTTC
CASSPPPGNEQYF
>-|-|TRBV4-3|TRBJ2-2
TGCGCCAGCAGCCAAATGTCGGGGACCCGAAACACCGGGGAGCTGTTTTTT
CASSQMSGTRNTGELFF
>-|-|TRBV3-1|TRBJ2-5
TGTGCCAGCAGCCAAGACATCCGCAAAGAGACCCAGTACTTC
CASSQDIRKETQYF
>-|-|TRBV25-1|TRBJ2-5
TGTGCCAGCAGTGACAGGGGAGAAGAGACCCAGTACTTC
CASSDRGEETQYF
>-|few|TRBV29-1|TRBJ2-7
TGCAGCGCAATCGGGGGCTTAAGCTCCTACGAGCAGTACTTC
CSAIGGLSSYEQYF
>-|-|TRBV24-1|TRBJ2-1
TGTGCCACCTCGTCTAGTCGTGGGGGCTCCTACAATGAGCAGTTCTTC
CATSSSRGGSYNEQFF
>TRBD1|few|TRBV4-1|TRBJ1-4
TGCGCCAGCAGCCCCCGGGACAGGGGCGCAACTAATGAAAAACTGTTTTTT
CASSPRDRGATNEKLFF
>-|-|TRBV6-5|TRBJ2-1
TGTGCCACCACAGGGAATTACGAGCAGTTCTTC
CATTGNYEQFF
>TRBD1|few|TRBV20-1|TRBJ2-7
TGCAGTGCTAGAGATTTGGGACAGGGGACGACCTACGAGCAGTACTTC
CSARDLGQGTTYEQYF
>-|-|TRBV5-1|TRBJ2-3
TGCGCCAGCAGACCTGAAAGGACTAATACGCAGTATTTT
CASRPERTNTQYF
>-|few|TRBV20-1|TRBJ2-5
TGCAGTGCTAGAGATACTCAAGAGACCCAGTACTTC
CSARDTQETQYF
>TRBD1|few|TRBV28|TRBJ1-2
TGTGCCAACCGGGACAGCTCTAACTATGGCTACACCTTC
CANRDSSNYGYTF
>-|-|TRBV11-2|TRBJ2-3
TGTGCCAGCAGCTTAGAACAGGTTGGGGGGCTAAGCACAGATACGCAGTATTTT
CASSLEQVGGLSTDTQYF
>TRBD2|-|TRBV3-1|TRBJ2-7
TGTGCCAGCAGCCAACTAGCGGGGGGCGAGCAGTACTTC
CASSQLAGGEQYF
>-|-|TRBV14|TRBJ2-7
TGTGCCAGCAGCCAATCAAGTCTAGGGGTTGGATACGAGCAGTACTTC
CASSQSSLGVGYEQYF
>TRBD2|-|TRBV28|TRBJ2-7
TGTGCCAGCAGGTCCGGGACTAGCTTTTTGGCCCAGTACTTC
CASRSGTSFLAQYF
>TRBD1|many|TRBV7-9|TRBJ2-1
TGTGCCAGCAGCTCGAACAGGGGGAGCTACAATGAGCAGTTCTTC
CASSSNRGSYNEQFF
>-|-|TRBV20-1|TRBJ2-2
TGCAGTGCACCCAAGCCGTGGGGGACCACGAACACCGGGGAGCTGTTTTTT
CSAPKPWGTTNTGELFF
>TRBD1|once|TRBV6-5|TRBJ1-1
TGTGCCAGCAGTTGCGAGGGACAGCCGAACACTGAAGCTTTCTTT
CASSCEGQPNTEAFF
>-|-|TRBV7-2|TRBJ2-3
TGTGCCAGCAGCCCGGACGCGGGTTCGGTGTATTTT
CASSPDAGSVYF
>TRBD2|few|TRBV27|TRBJ2-3
TGTGCCAGCAGTACCCCCTCTAGCGGGGTCCTAGGGACAGATACGCAGTATTTT
CASSTPSSGVLGTDTQYF